This entry lists 13 T cell receptor beta chains sequenced from one sample in a study of CD8 T cells in ankylosing spondylitis (dated by TCRdb to 2016 to 2017). Results the study describes overall, beyond this receptor: Blood from ankylosing spondylitis patients appeared to be characterized by a TCR beta motif composed of eight highly homologous amino acid variants.

The library was built by means of 5' RACE. For sequencing, an Illumina HiSeq 2500 was employed. The raw public reads went through TCRdb reprocessing: fastp at Q25, MiXCR clone calling, in-frame beta chains kept. CDR3 protein duplicates are merged, each entry listing the most common genes and DNA. The sample table records about 390,000 distinct CDR3 sequences; 20% to 25% of these occur just once. The top ten constitute about 16% of the sample. No cognate antigen is known for these TCRs. The material sequenced was blood, either unsorted or a sorted T cell fraction (not recorded which). These receptors were taken from a male donor with ankylosing spondylitis.

The gene calls are TRBV6-1 and TRBJ2-1, with D possibly TRBD2 on 5 matching bases. From germline, CDR1 is MNHNS and CDR2 SASEGT. The length of the CDR3 is 13 residues. V dropped 6 bases and J dropped 4 bases, with 10 bases sitting between them. CDR3 loop: CASRPPGYNEQFF. The CDR3 nucleotides are TGTGCCAGCAGGCCCCCGGGGTACAATGAGCAGTTCTTC.

The V call is TRBV5-1, the J call TRBJ1-1; TRBD1 matches at 7 bases. Germline V lookup: CDR1 SGHRS, CDR2 YFSETQ. The CDR3 spans 15 residues. The J segment lost 3 bases and the V segment lost 0 bases, leaving 5 bases of the junction unmatched. CDR3 loop: CASSLVGGGDTEAFF. The DNA of the CDR3 is TGCGCCAGCAGCTTGGTAGGGGGCGGGGACACTGAAGCTTTCTTT.

This clonotype was found a few times. The chain couples TRBV20-1 to TRBJ1-5; D not resolved. The ends were cut back, 4 bases at V and 1 base at J, with 11 bases in the middle. Germline lookup yields CDR1 DFQATT and CDR2 SNEGSKA (reference sequence). CDR3 length: 14 residues. Here the CDR3 reads CSATVGGSNQPQHF. The CDR3 coding sequence is TGCAGTGCTACGGTCGGCGGGAGCAATCAGCCCCAGCATTTT.

V and J are TRBV20-1 and TRBJ2-3; D is ambiguous. The germline V and J ends were trimmed by 1 base and 7 bases, with 12 bases remaining between them. The germline CDR1 and CDR2 sequences are DFQATT and SNEGSKA (reference sequence). The CDR3 contains 13 residues. CDR3 sequence reads: CSARAPLGHTQYF. The CDR3 nucleotides read TGCAGTGCTAGAGCCCCCCTCGGTCATACGCAGTATTTT.

This chain uses TRBV20-1 with TRBJ1-3, with D hard to call. The V end lost 3 bases, the J end lost 3 bases, and 9 bases lay between the germline ends. The germline gives CDR1 DFQATT, CDR2 SNEGSKA (reference sequence). This CDR3 spans 13 amino acids. The DNA for the CDR3 is TGCAGTGCTAGCTTGACGAATGGAAACACCATATATTTT. This codes for CSASLTNGNTIYF.

The rearrangement links TRBV19 to TRBJ2-7; D gene ambiguous. CDR3 length: 12 amino acids. Trimming shortened V by 2 bases and J by 6 bases, and 8 bases separated the two germline ends. The germline V gene encodes CDR1 LNHDA and CDR2 SQIVND (reference sequence). The CDR3 DNA sequence: TGTGCCAGTAGTATATCGGGTAGCGAGCAGTACTTC. Protein sequence: CASSISGSEQYF.

Only a few counts were recorded for this clonotype. J is TRBJ2-2 and V is TRBV6-1, with D possibly being TRBD1 (6 bases). V lost 9 bases, J lost 2 bases, and 10 bases lay in between. The CDR3 has 13 residues. CDR1 is MNHNS, CDR2 SASEGT, per germline. CDR3 residues: CASSRGNTGELFF. CDR3 in DNA: TGTGCCAGTTCCAGGGGAAACACCGGGGAGCTGTTTTTT.

This chain joins TRBV6-6 and TRBJ1-1; D gene uncertain. The length of the CDR3 is 13 residues. The germline CDR1 and CDR2 sequences are MNHNY and SVGAGI (reference sequence). Deletions cut 9 bases from V and 5 bases from J, with 16 bases between. CDR3 region: CARKNAWDTEAFF. The CDR3 nucleotides read TGTGCCAGGAAAAATGCTTGGGATACTGAAGCTTTCTTT.

This clonotype appeared a few times. The chain uses TRBV20-1 and TRBJ2-7; no clear D gene. This CDR3 comprises 11 residues. With 3 bases removed from V and 0 bases from J, the gap between germline ends came to 3 bases. Germline CDR1 and CDR2: DFQATT and SNEGSKA (reference sequence). The CDR3 loop reads CSARASYEQYF. The CDR3 DNA follows: TGCAGTGCTAGGGCCTCCTACGAGCAGTACTTC.

The V gene is TRBV6-5, the J gene TRBJ1-5; no reliable D call. This CDR3 has 16 amino acids. The germline V gene encodes CDR1 MNHEY and CDR2 SVGAGI. The V end was cut by 4 bases, the J end by 1 base, with 14 bases between. This CDR3 is CASSCNITTSNQPQHF. The CDR3, as DNA: TGTGCCAGCAGTTGTAACATCACAACCAGCAATCAGCCCCAGCATTTT.

This clonotype occurred many times. V gene TRBV7-3 combines with J gene TRBJ2-3; D might be TRBD1 (5 bases). The CDR3 sequence is 16 residues long. Per germline, CDR1 SGHTA and CDR2 FQGTGA. Trimming shortened V by 0 bases and J by 0 bases, and 10 bases separated the two germline ends. CDR3 nucleotide sequence: TGTGCCAGCAGCTTAACCGCAGGGCTTAGCACAGATACGCAGTATTTT. It codes for CASSLTAGLSTDTQYF. Together with reference TRBV7-3 and TRBJ2-3, the CDR3 gives the full variable domain: GAGVSQTPSNKVTEKGKYVELRCDPISGHTALYWYRQSLGQGPEFLIYFQGTGAADDSGLPNDRFFAVRPEGSVSTLKIQRTERGDSAVYLCASSLTAGLSTDTQYFGPGTRLTVL.

The chain has TRBV15 and TRBJ2-2, with 7 nucleotides matching TRBD2. The CDR3 is made up of 17 amino acids. The germline V gene encodes CDR1 LNHNV and CDR2 YYDKDF (reference sequence). Trimming at V came to 2 bases and at J to 4 bases, leaving 10 bases not matched to a gene. CDR3 DNA sequence: TGTGCCACCAGCAGACCGGGGCGGGAGTCGGTCACCGGGGAGCTGTTTTTT. It specifies CATSRPGRESVTGELFF.

This clonotype was counted a few times. The V and J genes are TRBV5-1 and TRBJ2-3; a possible D gene is TRBD1 (6 bases). The germline CDR1 and CDR2 sequences are SGHRS and YFSETQ. This CDR3 is built from 14 residues. V lost 4 bases to trimming and J lost 2 bases, with 11 bases between them. CDR3 amino acids: CASSVGASTDTQYF. The CDR3 DNA is TGCGCCAGCAGCGTGGGGGCATCCACAGATACGCAGTATTTT.